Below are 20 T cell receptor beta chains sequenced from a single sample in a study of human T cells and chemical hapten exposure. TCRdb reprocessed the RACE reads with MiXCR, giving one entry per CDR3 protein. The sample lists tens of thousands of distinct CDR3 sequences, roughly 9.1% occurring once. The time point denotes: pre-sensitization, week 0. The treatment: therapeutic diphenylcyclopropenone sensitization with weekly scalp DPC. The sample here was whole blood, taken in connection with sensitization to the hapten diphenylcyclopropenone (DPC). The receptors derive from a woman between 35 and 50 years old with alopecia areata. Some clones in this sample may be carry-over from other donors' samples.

CDR3 region: CASSSGVGELFF. Here the CDR3 DNA reads TGTGCCAGCAGCTCCGGGGTCGGGGAGCTGTTTTTT. This sequence joins TRBV7-2 and TRBJ2-2; TRBD2 might be the D (5 bases). V lost 4 bases, J lost 7 bases, and 7 bases lay in between. This CDR3 comprises 12 residues. The germline V gene encodes CDR1 SGHTA and CDR2 FQGNSA.

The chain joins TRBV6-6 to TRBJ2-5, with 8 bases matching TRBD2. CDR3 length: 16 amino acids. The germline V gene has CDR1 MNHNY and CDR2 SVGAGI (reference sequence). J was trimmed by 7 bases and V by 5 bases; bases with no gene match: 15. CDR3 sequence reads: CASSHQHPGLEGTQYF. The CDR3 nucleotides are TGTGCCAGCAGTCACCAACACCCGGGACTAGAGGGGACCCAGTACTTC.

The CDR3, as DNA: TGTGCCTGCGCAGCGGGGTCACCTAGTAGTATGCTCCACTTT. Residues: CACAAGSPSSMLHF. This sequence joins TRBV30 and TRBJ1-6; D gene ambiguous. Germline V CDR1 and CDR2: GTSNPN, SVGIG (reference sequence). V dropped 6 bases and J dropped 16 bases, with 25 bases sitting between them. The CDR3 has 14 residues.

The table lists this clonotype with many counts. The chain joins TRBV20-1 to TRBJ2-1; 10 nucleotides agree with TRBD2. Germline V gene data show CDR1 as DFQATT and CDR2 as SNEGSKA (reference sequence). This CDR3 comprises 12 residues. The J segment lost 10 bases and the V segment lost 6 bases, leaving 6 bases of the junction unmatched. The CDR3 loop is CSARLAGREQFF. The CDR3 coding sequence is TGCAGTGCGAGACTAGCGGGTCGCGAGCAGTTCTTC.

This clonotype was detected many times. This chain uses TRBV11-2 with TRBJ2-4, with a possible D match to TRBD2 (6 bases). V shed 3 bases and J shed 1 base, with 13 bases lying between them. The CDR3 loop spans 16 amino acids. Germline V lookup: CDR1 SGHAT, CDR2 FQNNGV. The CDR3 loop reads CASSFYSSAAKNIQYF. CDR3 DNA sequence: TGTGCCAGCAGCTTTTATTCTAGCGCGGCCAAAAACATTCAGTACTTC.

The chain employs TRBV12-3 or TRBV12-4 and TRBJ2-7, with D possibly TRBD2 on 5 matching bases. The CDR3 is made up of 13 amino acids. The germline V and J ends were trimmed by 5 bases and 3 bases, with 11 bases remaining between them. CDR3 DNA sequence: TGTGCCAGCAGTGAGAGAGGGAGCTACGAGCAGTACTTC. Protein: CASSERGSYEQYF.

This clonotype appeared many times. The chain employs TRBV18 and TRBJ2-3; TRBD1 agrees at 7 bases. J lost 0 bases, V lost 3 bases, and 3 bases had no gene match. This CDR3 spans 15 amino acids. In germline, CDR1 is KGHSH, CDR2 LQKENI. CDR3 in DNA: TGTGCCAGCTCACCGGGACAGCCTAGCACAGATACGCAGTATTTT. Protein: CASSPGQPSTDTQYF.

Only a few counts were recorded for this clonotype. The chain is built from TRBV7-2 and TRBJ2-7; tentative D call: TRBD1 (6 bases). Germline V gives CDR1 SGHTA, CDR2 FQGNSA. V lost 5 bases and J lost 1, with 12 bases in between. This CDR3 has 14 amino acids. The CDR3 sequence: CASSVFTGSYEQYF. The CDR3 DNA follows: TGTGCCAGCAGCGTCTTTACAGGGTCCTACGAGCAGTACTTC.

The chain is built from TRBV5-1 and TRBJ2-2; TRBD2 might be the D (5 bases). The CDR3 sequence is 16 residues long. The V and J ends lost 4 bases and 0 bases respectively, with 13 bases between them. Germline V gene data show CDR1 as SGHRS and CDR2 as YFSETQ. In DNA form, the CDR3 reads TGCGCCAGCAGCCCCGGACTGATTACGAACACCGGGGAGCTGTTTTTT. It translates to CASSPGLITNTGELFF. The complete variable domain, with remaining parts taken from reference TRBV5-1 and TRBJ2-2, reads KAGVTQTPRYLIKTRGQQVTLSCSPISGHRSVSWYQQTPGQGLQFLFEYFSETQRNKGNFPGRFSGRQFSNSRSEMNVSTLELGDSALYLCASSPGLITNTGELFFGEGSRLTVL.

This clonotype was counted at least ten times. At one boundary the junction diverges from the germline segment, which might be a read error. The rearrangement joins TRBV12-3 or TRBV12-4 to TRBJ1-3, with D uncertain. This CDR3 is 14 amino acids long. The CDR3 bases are TGTGCCAGCAGCCCAGCCGATTCTGAAAACACCATATATTTT. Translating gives CASSPADSENTIYF.

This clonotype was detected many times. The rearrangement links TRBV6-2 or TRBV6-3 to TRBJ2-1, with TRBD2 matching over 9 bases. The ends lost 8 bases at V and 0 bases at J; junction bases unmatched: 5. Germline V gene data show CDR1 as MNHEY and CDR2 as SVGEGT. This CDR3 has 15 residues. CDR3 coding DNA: TGTGCCAGCGAGGGAGCGGGGGGCTCCTACAATGAGCAGTTCTTC. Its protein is CASEGAGGSYNEQFF.

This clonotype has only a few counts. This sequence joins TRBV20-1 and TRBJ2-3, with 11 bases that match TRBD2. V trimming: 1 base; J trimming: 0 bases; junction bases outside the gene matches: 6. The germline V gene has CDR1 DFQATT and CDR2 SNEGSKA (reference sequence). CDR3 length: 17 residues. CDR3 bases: TGCAGTGCTAGAGGGCCTAGCGGGGGGCCTAGCACAGATACGCAGTATTTT. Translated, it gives CSARGPSGGPSTDTQYF.

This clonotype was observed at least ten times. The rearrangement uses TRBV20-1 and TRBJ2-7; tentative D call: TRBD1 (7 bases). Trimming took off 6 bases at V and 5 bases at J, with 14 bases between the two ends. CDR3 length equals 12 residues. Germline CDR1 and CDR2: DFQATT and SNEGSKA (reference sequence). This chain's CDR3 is CSATLRGDEQYF. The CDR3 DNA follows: TGCAGTGCCACCCTCAGGGGGGACGAGCAGTACTTC.

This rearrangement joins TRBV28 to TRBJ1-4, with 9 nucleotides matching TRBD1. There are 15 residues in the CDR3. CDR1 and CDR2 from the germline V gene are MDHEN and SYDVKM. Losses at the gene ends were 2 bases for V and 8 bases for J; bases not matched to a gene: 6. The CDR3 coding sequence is TGTGCCAGCAGTTTACCCCAGACAGGGGGGGAAAAACTGTTTTTT. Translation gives CASSLPQTGGEKLFF.

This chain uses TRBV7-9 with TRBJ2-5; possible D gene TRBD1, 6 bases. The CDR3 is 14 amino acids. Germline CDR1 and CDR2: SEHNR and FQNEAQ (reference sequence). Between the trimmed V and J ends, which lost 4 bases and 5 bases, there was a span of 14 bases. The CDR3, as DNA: TGTGCCAGCAGCTATTCAGGGGCGAGTGAGACCCAGTACTTC. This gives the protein CASSYSGASETQYF.

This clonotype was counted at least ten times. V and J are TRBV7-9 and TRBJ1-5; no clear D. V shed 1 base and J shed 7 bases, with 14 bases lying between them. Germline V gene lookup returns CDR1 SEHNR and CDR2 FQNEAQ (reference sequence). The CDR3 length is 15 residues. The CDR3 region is CASSLVGGPGQPQHF. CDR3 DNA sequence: TGTGCCAGCAGCTTAGTGGGTGGTCCGGGGCAGCCCCAGCATTTT.

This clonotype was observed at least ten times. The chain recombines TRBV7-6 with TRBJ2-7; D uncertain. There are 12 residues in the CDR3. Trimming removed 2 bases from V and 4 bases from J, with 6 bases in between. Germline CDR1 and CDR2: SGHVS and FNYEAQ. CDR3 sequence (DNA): TGTGCCAGCAGCTTAACGGGTTACGAGCAGTACTTC. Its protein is CASSLTGYEQYF.

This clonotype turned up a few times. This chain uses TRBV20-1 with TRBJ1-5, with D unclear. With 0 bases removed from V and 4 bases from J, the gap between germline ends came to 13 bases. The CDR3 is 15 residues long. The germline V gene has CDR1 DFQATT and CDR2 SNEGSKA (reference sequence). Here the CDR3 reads CSARDRQVRNQPQHF. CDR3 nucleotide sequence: TGCAGTGCTAGAGATCGGCAGGTGAGGAATCAGCCCCAGCATTTT.

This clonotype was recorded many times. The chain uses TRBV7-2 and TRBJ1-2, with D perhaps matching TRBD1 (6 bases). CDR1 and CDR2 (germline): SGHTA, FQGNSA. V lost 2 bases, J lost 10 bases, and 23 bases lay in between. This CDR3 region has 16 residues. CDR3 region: CASSLTGQSRGGDYTF. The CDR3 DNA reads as TGTGCCAGCAGCTTAACTGGACAGTCGAGGGGTGGAGACTACACCTTC.

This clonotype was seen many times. The CDR3 protein is CASSSEGGPKFF. The CDR3 bases are TGTGCCAGCAGCTCCGAGGGGGGCCCGAAGTTCTTC. V is TRBV7-3 and J is TRBJ2-1, with D perhaps TRBD1 or TRBD2 (6 bases each). Trimming took off 4 bases at V and 14 bases at J, with 15 bases between the two ends. CDR1 is SGHTA and CDR2 is FQGTGA in the germline V gene. The CDR3 loop spans 12 amino acids.